This T cell receptor (beta chain) is from a study of cytomegalovirus exposure and HLA in healthy donors (dated by TCRdb to about 2017). For the study in its entirety: In an earlier analysis of under 750 of the donors, 276 Gb of sequence data and 100 million or so unique TCR beta sequences from about 179 million T cells were reported. An early release that covered approximately 600 HLA-typed donors contained approximately 300 gigabases of sequencing data and 75 million to 100 million unique TCR sequences. Rather than using new phenotypic data, the later analysis identified candidate immune exposures from TCR beta sequences and from how often those sequences occurred across donors. A separate validation cohort of approximately 130 different subjects was used in addition to the roughly 640-subject first cohort. Of the approximately 370 genotyped donors, 75% to 85% were placed in the genetic ancestry cluster associated with self-reported Caucasian donors. High-throughput TCR immunosequencing, statistical association of individual TCRs with disease status, and machine learning were combined to predict cytomegalovirus infection status. Alongside the repertoire data, information on donor age, sex, ethnicity and CMV serostatus was compiled. Four to six DR-DQ haplotypes were handled as single units for association and clustering, since linkage in the cohort was strong. The number of donors typed differed by locus, with roughly 629-640 for A, B, C, DRB1 and DQB1, roughly 550 for DQA1, 600 to 610 for DPA1, and around 430 for DPB1. All discovery cohort repertoires had been generated using a single sequencing platform. An earlier analysis of 587 of the donors used high-throughput TCR beta sequencing to judge whether each TCR beta V gene segment behaved as functional or pseudogenic. A later genetic analysis used genome-wide SNP genotypes for 398 of the 666 donors, treating that subset as a discovery cohort. The study used immunosequencing to profile the T cell repertoires of several hundred subjects and linked those repertoires to cytomegalovirus serostatus. To study patterns of TCR occurrence, a later analysis re-analyzed previously published TCR beta repertoires from around 670 donors and added high-resolution HLA genotyping. The study aimed to test whether signatures of past pathogen exposure could be identified by cataloging public T cell receptors. Both class I and class II loci were covered by HLA typing, at four-digit resolution. Among some 410 genotyped donors of the cohort, an average of around 220,000 unique TCR beta nucleotide sequences was sequenced per donor, of which 15% to 20% were non-productive. Broader findings and caveats from the paper: Linkage disequilibrium might explain the correlated functional status among segregating V segments, but an unknown experimental factor could not be ruled out. A later genetic analysis reported fewer N-insertions in productive TCRs among donors in an Asian-associated ancestry cluster than the roughly 650-donor mean. The authors suggested that the approach could potentially be extended to other disease states and immunological phenotypes. A few of the identified cytomegalovirus-associated TCR beta chains were confirmed in vitro to be specific for cytomegalovirus antigens. Cytomegalovirus status was reported to be diagnosed by the classifier with high specificity and sensitivity in both the original and validation cohorts. An association between a missense DCLRE1C variant and V-gene and J-gene trimming of TCR beta chains was found in a later genetic analysis and replicated in an independent cohort. In a later analysis, most CMV-associated TCR beta chains were found to appear HLA-restricted, with HLA associations seemingly driven largely by CMV exposure. An earlier analysis of some 590 of the donors showed that most TCR beta V segments appeared in productive rearrangements either about 87% or about 30% of the time, which broadly matched IMGT annotations. In a later analysis, HLA-associated TCR beta chains showed more clonal expansion and lower generation probabilities than non-associated chains that were equally common. Strong co-occurrence of HLA alleles, especially DR and DQ, made assigning TCR associations to individual alleles difficult. The cohort was sequenced for TCR beta chains only, and without alpha or paired-chain data the features that could be detected were limited. At a false discovery rate of 0.05, a later analysis linked some 17,000 TCR beta sequences to specific HLA alleles. The sequencing pipeline was judged likely to have produced a cluster of highly shared sequence variants as a technical artifact. While some public TCRs were present in many individuals, most TCR sequences turned up only very rarely across donors. The 87-base-pair reads could not distinguish some IMGT-functional V segments, including TRBV6-2 and TRBV6-3, so those segments were excluded. In a later analysis, the rate of TCR association differed among HLA loci, with DRB1 alleles having the most associated TCRs and HLA-C alleles having the fewest. Immune exposure information for the cohort was limited to CMV serostatus. Because HLA typing was unavailable for some donors at each locus, only the typed subset was used in association tests. Presence/absence analyses assumed roughly uniform sequencing depth across donors, an assumption that may not hold. A total of fewer than 200 TCR beta chains were listed by the study as associated with cytomegalovirus. According to a later analysis, parvovirus B19, influenza, CMV and Epstein-Barr virus appeared linked to several top co-occurrence clusters. Fewer than 20 rarely observed V segments, including chromosome 9 orphons, were excluded from the earlier analysis of about 610 of the donors because counts were too low. A further reported finding was that TCR beta sequences accurately predicted the HLA-A and HLA-B alleles for most subjects in the first cohort.

From the cysteine up to the phenylalanine, the CDR3 has a length of 16 residues. CDR3 DNA is the only sequence kept; it has 48 bases, read in frame from the first base. Sequences MNHNY (CDR1) and SVGAGI (CDR2) are obtained from the germline V gene (reference sequence). V is cut back by 2 bases and J by 2 bases, with 7 bases in the junction unmatched. The library came from the immunoSEQ multiplex PCR assay. A mixture of 60 forward primers for TCR Vbeta segments and 13 reverse primers for TCR Jbeta segments was used in the multiplex PCR. The CDR3 region of rearranged TCR beta genes was amplified from genomic DNA by a multiplex PCR assay. The Illumina HiSeq System was used to sequence the amplified TCR beta libraries as 87-base-pair reads. Per the authors' processing: In a later analysis, some 80 million unique TCR beta chains were counted across the roughly 610 repertoires, and roughly 10 million of these chains were shared by at least two donors. Raw reads were error-corrected and collapsed into unique sequences by a nearest-neighbor algorithm in which closely related sequences were merged to remove PCR and sequencing errors. CDR3 sequences were aligned to IMGT reference sequences to assign V, D and J gene segments. Each retained sequence needed at least a six-nucleotide match to both a V gene segment and a J gene segment. Rearrangements were called productive when the CDR3 lacked stop codons and stayed in frame with V and J; all others were non-productive. Following IMGT convention, CDR3 was defined as the stretch from the second conserved V-encoded cysteine up to the conserved J-encoded phenylalanine. The earlier analysis of 500 to 750 of the donors excluded any sequence lacking an unambiguous match to a single V gene segment. In an earlier analysis of approximately 560 of the donors, a V segment was called functional when productive rearrangements were above 56.7%, and segregating when the standard deviation between donors exceeded 5%. To diagnose cytomegalovirus status from the catalog of TCR beta chain sequences, a statistical classification framework was built. A later analysis assigned V and J genes by comparing TCR nucleotide sequences with IMGT/GENE-DB human TR gene sequences. Using the TCRdist pipeline, a later analysis assigned CDR3 sequences along with most-parsimonious VDJ recombination scenarios. In a later analysis, each TCR beta chain was defined by its CDR3 amino acid sequence together with its V-gene family, and reads lacking a unique V-gene family were excluded. As a way to deal with suspected cross-contamination and a sequencing artifact, a later analysis dropped under 600 nucleotide sequences that were highly shared and had low generation probability. In a later analysis, a clonal expansion index was calculated for each public chain from normalized within-repertoire ranks of inferred template counts. Generation probabilities in a later analysis came from a VDJ recombination model fitted to out-of-frame rearrangements, and those results were checked against IGoR. A later analysis scored TCR-TCR, TCR-HLA and TCR-CMV co-occurrence with hypergeometric tests, applying a repertoire-size bias correction to TCR pairs. False discovery rates were estimated in a later analysis by permuting HLA or CMV assignments 20 times. In a later analysis, co-occurring TCRs were grouped using DBSCAN, with TCRdist sequence similarity added in when clustering inside HLA-allele-positive subsets. Repertoires with fewer than 30,000 or more than 120,000 public chains were left out of co-occurrence clustering, as were five repertoires with anomalous nucleotide sharing. This immuneACCESS table, as held by TCRdb, lists in-frame sequences with V and J called but not all clones. Of the missing ones, under half trace to an unresolved V gene in checked studies; the others have no known cause. The DNA was the basis for D and trimming; V, J and clone size are from that table. This sample gives approximately 100,000 clones in total; 60% to 85% of them show up just once. The ten largest clones represent about 2.5% of the sample.

The cohort comprised approximately 700 healthy bone marrow donors. At the time of sampling, every cohort member was nominally healthy, though immune exposures that went unrecorded were likely present. The donor was CMV seronegative and was included in the group of several hundred seronegative cohort members. A peripheral blood sample was provided by each donor, and peripheral blood mononuclear cells were used for TCR beta sequencing. The Qiagen DNeasy Blood Extraction Kit was used to extract genomic DNA from the blood cell samples. Notes on this clone: The antigen this receptor binds is unknown. No qualities accompany the bases; no much larger clone lies one base away.

The rearranged segments are TRBV6-6 and TRBJ1-2; 8 middle bases align to TRBD1. The sequence was obtained from a female donor in good health and CMV-seronegative. The sequencing sample was made of PBMCs. The bases read TGTGCCAGCAGTTACGACAGGGGCCCCCCAAACTATGGCTACACCTTC. Its translation is CASSYDRGPPNYGYTF.